The entry below describes one T cell receptor (beta chain). These data are taken from a study of blood T cell repertoires in COVID-19. Study summary: Some COVID-19 samples were acute and others convalescent; all came from the United States, Italy and Spain. From T cells, B-cell-depleted T cells, or PBMCs came the material, which was cDNA or gDNA.

J gave up 1 base and V 5 bases, and 7 bases lay outside the gene matches. The CDR3 sequence is 15 residues long. Germline V gene sequence: CDR1 LNHDA, CDR2 SQIVND (reference sequence). The authors' processing: Amplified reference gene primers provided the basis for estimating nucleated cell counts. Here immunoSEQ multiplex PCR was the method, and the copy in TCRdb shows in-frame clones only, minus some. V, J and clone size were drawn from that table, and D and trimming were deduced from the DNA. The profile shows 45,000 to 60,000 clones, approximately 85% of them singletons. This receptor was taken from a man aged 45 to 65 with active COVID-19. This rearrangement joins TRBV19 to TRBJ1-1, with 7 bases matching TRBD1. Sequencing was performed on peripheral blood. CDR3 nucleotides: TGTGCCAGTAGTTGGGGGACAGTCGAGAACACTGAAGCTTTCTTT. Translating gives CASSWGTVENTEAFF.